Here is one TCR beta chain with its context. The target antigen is unknown. This sample was included in a study of monozygotic twins with inflammatory bowel disease. A roughly 2.5 ml blood sample was drawn per donor. TCRdb reprocessed the 5' RACE reads and reports one entry per CDR3 protein, with no DNA. The sample yields 300,000 to 450,000 distinct CDR3 sequences, of which the top ten take up 2% to 3%. Study outcomes and limitations: No repertoire similarity difference was seen between concordant and discordant twins; power was possibly limited. Repertoires of patients may have been made more variable by differing immunosuppressive treatments. Evidence did not back any single strong signal or clonotype linked to IBD.

CDR1 and CDR2 (germline): SQVTM, ANQGSEA. The CDR3 extends over 16 amino acids. Sequencing input: blood. This sequence originates from a human donor with ulcerative colitis or Crohn's disease, or a healthy co-twin of an affected twin (not recorded which). The chain joins TRBV29-1 to TRBJ2-2; TCRdb names TRBD1, which stays unverified in the absence of DNA. CDR3 residues: CSVARRGDANTGELFF.